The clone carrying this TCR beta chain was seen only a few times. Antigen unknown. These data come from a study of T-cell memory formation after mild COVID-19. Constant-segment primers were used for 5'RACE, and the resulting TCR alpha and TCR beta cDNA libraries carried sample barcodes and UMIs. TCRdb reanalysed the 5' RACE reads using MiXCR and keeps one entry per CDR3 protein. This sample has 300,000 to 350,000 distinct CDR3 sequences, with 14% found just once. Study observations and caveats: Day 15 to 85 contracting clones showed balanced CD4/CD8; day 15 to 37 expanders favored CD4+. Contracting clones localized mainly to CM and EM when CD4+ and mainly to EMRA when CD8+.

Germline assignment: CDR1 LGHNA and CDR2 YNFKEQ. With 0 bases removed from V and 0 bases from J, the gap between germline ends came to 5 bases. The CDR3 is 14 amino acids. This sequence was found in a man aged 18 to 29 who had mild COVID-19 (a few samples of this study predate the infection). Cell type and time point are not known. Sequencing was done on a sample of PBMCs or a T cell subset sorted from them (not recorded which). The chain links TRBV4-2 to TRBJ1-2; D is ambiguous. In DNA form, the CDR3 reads TGTGCCAGCAGCCAAGACTTGACTAACTATGGCTACACCTTC. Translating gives CASSQDLTNYGYTF.